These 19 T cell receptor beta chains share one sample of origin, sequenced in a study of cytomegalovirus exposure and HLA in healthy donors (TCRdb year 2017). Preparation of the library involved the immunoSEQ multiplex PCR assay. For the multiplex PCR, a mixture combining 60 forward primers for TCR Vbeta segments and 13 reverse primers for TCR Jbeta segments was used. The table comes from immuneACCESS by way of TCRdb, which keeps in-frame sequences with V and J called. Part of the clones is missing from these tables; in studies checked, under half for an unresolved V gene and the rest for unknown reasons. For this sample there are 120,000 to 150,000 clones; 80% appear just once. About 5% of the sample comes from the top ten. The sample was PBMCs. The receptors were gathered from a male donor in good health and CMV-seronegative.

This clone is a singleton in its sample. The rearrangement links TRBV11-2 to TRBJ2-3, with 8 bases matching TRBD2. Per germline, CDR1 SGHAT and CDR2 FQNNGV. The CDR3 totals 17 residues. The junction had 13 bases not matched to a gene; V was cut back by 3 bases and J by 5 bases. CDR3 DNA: TGTGCCAGCAGCTTGAGGACTAGCCGGAACACCGGAGATACGCAGTATTTT. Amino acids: CASSLRTSRNTGDTQYF.

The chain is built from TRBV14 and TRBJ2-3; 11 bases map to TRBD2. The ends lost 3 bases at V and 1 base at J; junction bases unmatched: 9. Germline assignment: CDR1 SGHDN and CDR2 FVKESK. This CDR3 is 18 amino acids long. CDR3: CASSHGPTSGGRTDTQYF. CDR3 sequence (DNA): TGTGCCAGCAGCCATGGCCCAACTAGCGGGGGACGCACAGATACGCAGTATTTT.

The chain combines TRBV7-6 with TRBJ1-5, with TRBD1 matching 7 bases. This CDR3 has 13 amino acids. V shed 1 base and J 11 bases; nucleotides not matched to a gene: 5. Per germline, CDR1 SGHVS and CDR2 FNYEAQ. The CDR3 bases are TGTGCCAGCAGCTTAGAAGACAGGGACGCCCAGCATTTT. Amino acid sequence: CASSLEDRDAQHF.

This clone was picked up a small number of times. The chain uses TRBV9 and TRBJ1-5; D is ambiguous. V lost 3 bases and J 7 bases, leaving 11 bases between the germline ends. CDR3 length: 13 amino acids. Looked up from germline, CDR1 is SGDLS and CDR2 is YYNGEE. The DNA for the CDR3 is TGTGCCAGCAGCGCCTCACAAACGCAGCCCCAGCATTTT. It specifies CASSASQTQPQHF.

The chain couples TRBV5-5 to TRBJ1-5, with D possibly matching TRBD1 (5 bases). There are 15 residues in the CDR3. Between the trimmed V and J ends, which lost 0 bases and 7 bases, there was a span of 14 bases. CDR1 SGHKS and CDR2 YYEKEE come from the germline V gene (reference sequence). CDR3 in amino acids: CASSLGPGGEQPQHF. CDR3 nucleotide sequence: TGTGCCAGCAGCTTGGGGCCTGGAGGGGAACAGCCCCAGCATTTT.

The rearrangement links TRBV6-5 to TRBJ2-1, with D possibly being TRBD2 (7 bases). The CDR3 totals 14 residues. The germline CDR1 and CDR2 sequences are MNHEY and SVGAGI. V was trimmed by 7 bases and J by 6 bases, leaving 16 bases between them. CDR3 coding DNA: TGTGCCAGCAACCTAGGGGGGGCCTTCAATGAGCAGTTCTTC. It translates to CASNLGGAFNEQFF.

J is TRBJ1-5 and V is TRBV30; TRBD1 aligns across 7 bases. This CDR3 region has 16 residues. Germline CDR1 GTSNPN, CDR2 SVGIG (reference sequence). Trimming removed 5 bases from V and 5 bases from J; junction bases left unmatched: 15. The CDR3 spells CAWSLAGGRGYQPQHF. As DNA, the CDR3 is TGTGCCTGGTCTCTCGCAGGGGGGCGTGGATATCAGCCCCAGCATTTT.

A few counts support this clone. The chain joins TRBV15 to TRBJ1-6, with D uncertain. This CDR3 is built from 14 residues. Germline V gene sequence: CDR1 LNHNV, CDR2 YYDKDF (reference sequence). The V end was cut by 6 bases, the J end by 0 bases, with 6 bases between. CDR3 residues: CATSASSYNSPLHF. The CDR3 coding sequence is TGTGCCACCAGTGCGAGCTCCTATAATTCACCCCTCCACTTT.

The CDR3 DNA reads TGTGCCAGCAGCCTCAGGGGGTTCAATCAGCCCCAGCATTTT. Protein sequence: CASSLRGFNQPQHF. The V and J genes are TRBV5-6 and TRBJ1-5, with 7 bases identical to TRBD1. Germline trimming cut 4 bases from V and 3 bases from J; bases unmatched to any gene: 4. The germline V gene encodes CDR1 SGHDT and CDR2 YYEEEE. This CDR3 contains 14 residues. The variable domain in full, with the rest retrieved from reference TRBV5-6 and TRBJ1-5, is DAGVTQSPTHLIKTRGQQVTLRCSPKSGHDTVSWYQQALGQGPQFIFQYYEEEERQRGNFPDRFSGHQFPNYSSELNVNALLLGDSALYLCASSLRGFNQPQHFGDGTRLSIL.

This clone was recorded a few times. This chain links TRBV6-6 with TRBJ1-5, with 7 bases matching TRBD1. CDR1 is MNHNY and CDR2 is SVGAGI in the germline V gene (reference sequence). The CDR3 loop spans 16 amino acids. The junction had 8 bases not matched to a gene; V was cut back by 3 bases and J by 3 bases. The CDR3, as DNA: TGTGCCAGCAGTTATAGCGGTCAGGGGGACAATCAGCCCCAGCATTTT. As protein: CASSYSGQGDNQPQHF.

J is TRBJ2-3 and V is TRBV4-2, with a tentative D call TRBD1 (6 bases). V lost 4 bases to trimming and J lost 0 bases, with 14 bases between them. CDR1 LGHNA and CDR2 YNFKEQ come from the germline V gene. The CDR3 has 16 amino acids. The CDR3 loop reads CASSLGLRGSTDTQYF. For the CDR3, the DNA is TGTGCCAGCAGCCTAGGTCTCAGGGGCAGCACAGATACGCAGTATTTT.

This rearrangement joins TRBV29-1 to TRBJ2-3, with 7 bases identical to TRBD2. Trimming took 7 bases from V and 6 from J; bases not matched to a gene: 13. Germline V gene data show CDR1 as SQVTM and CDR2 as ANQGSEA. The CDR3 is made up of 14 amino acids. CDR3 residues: CSATPSGVSDTQYF. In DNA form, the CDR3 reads TGCAGCGCTACACCCAGCGGGGTCTCTGATACGCAGTATTTT.

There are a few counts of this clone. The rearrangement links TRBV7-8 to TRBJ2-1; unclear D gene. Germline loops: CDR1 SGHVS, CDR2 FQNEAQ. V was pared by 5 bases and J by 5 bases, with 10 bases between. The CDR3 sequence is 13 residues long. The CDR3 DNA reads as TGTGCCAGCAGCGTGGCGGCCCACAATGAGCAGTTCTTC. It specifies CASSVAAHNEQFF.

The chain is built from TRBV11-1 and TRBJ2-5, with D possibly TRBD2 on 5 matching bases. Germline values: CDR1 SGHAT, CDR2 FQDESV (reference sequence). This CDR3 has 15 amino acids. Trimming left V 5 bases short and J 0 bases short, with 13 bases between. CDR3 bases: TGTGCCAGCAGCCGGGGTCCCGTGTACCAAGAGACCCAGTACTTC. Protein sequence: CASSRGPVYQETQYF.

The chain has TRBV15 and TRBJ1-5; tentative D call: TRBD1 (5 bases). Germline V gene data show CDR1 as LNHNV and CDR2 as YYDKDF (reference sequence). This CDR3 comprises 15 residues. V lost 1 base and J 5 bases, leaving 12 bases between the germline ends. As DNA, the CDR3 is TGTGCCACCAGCAGAGGGGGGGGAGGATATCAGCCCCAGCATTTT. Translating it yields CATSRGGGGYQPQHF.

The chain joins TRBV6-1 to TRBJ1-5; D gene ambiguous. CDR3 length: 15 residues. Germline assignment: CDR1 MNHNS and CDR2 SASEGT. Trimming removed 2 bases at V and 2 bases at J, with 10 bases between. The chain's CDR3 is CASSELPRGNQPQHF. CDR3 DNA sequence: TGTGCCAGCAGTGAACTCCCGAGGGGCAATCAGCCCCAGCATTTT.

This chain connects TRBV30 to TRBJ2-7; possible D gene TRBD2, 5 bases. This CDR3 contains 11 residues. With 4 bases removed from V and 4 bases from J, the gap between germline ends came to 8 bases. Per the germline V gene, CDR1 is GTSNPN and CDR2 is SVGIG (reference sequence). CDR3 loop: CAWTAGYEQYF. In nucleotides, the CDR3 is TGTGCCTGGACGGCGGGTTACGAGCAGTACTTC. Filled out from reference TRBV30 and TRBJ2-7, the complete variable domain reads SQTIHQWPATLVQPVGSPLSLECTVEGTSNPNLYWYRQAAGRGLQLLFYSVGIGQISSEVPQNLSASRPQDRQFILSSKKLLLSDSGFYLCAWTAGYEQYFGPGTRLTVT.

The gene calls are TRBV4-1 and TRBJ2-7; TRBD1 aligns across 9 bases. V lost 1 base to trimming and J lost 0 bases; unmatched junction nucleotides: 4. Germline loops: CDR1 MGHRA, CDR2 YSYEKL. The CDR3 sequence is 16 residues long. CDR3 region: CASSQAGTGSSYEQYF. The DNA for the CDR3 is TGCGCCAGCAGCCAAGCCGGGACAGGGAGCTCCTACGAGCAGTACTTC.

The CDR3 DNA sequence: TGTGCCAGCAGCTTAGGCCAGGCTCTCTCTGGAAACACCATATATTTT. Amino acid sequence: CASSLGQALSGNTIYF. V and J are TRBV7-6 and TRBJ1-3; D unresolved. The CDR3 covers 16 residues. V was shortened by 1 base and J by 0 bases, with 10 bases between the two germline ends. In germline, CDR1 is SGHVS, CDR2 FNYEAQ.